The 12 T cell receptor beta chains below were found in one sample sequenced in a study of blood T cell repertoires in COVID-19 (dated by TCRdb to about 2020). Library preparation employed the immunoSEQ multiplex PCR assay. In its TCRdb copy, this immuneACCESS table keeps in-frame sequences only and misses some clones. Where compared with another copy, unresolved V genes explain less than half of these, and the others have no known cause. This sample comprises about 180,000 clones, approximately 88% of them detected only once. Roughly 1.4% of the sample goes to the ten largest clones. Sequencing used peripheral blood. Receptors originate from a woman in her 50s with acute or convalescent COVID-19.

The rearrangement joins TRBV7-9 to TRBJ2-7; D call uncertain. Germline V lookup: CDR1 SEHNR, CDR2 FQNEAQ (reference sequence). V was shortened by 3 bases and J by 3 bases, with 9 bases between the two germline ends. The CDR3 spans 13 residues. In DNA, the CDR3 is TGTGCCAGCAGCTTGGGCGCAGGCTACGAGCAGTACTTC. Protein: CASSLGAGYEQYF.

The chain combines TRBV7-9 with TRBJ2-5; 11 nucleotides match TRBD2. The germline V gene has CDR1 SEHNR and CDR2 FQNEAQ (reference sequence). V shed 1 base, J shed 5 bases, and the junction held 3 bases outside the gene matches. CDR3 length: 15 residues. CDR3 in amino acids: CASSLGTSGSETQYF. The CDR3 DNA sequence: TGTGCCAGCAGCTTAGGTACTAGCGGGAGTGAGACCCAGTACTTC.

The CDR3 sequence: CASSQERASAYEQYF. The DNA for the CDR3 is TGCGCCAGCAGCCAAGAAAGGGCTAGCGCCTACGAGCAGTACTTC. The V and J genes are TRBV4-1 and TRBJ2-7, with a weak D call TRBD2 (6 bases). The CDR3 loop spans 15 amino acids. V was shortened by 0 bases and J by 2 bases, with 11 bases between the two germline ends. Germline V gene sequence: CDR1 MGHRA, CDR2 YSYEKL.

The CDR3 DNA reads TGTGCCAGCTCACCACCACGGACAGGGGTCAATGAGCAGTTCTTC. It translates to CASSPPRTGVNEQFF. The rearrangement links TRBV18 to TRBJ2-1; the match to TRBD1 covers 9 bases. The CDR3 consists of 15 residues. Per the germline V gene, CDR1 is KGHSH and CDR2 is LQKENI. J lost 6 bases, V lost 0 bases, and 3 bases had no gene match.

V gene TRBV9 combines with J gene TRBJ2-1, with D perhaps matching TRBD1 (5 bases). Germline values: CDR1 SGDLS, CDR2 YYNGEE. The CDR3 totals 16 residues. Trimming removed 4 bases from V and 5 bases from J, with 19 bases in between. The CDR3 nucleotides are TGTGCCAGCAGCCGTCCCCTTCGTGGGGCGAACAATGAGCAGTTCTTC. This encodes CASSRPLRGANNEQFF.

V usage is TRBV2 and J usage is TRBJ1-6; 9 bases are a match to TRBD1. Germline trimming cut 5 bases from V and 7 bases from J; bases unmatched to any gene: 6. CDR1 and CDR2 (germline): SNHLY, FYNNEI. The CDR3 consists of 15 residues. CDR3 nucleotide sequence: TGTGCCAGCAGTTCCTCGGGACAGGGAAATTCACCCCTCCACTTT. The encoded protein is CASSSSGQGNSPLHF.

The chain has TRBV2 and TRBJ2-7, with D tentatively TRBD1 (6 bases). Germline CDR1 SNHLY, CDR2 FYNNEI. There are 15 residues in the CDR3. V was pared by 7 bases and J by 2 bases, with 18 bases between. This chain's CDR3 is CASTPAGAMAYEQYF. The DNA of the CDR3 is TGTGCCAGCACTCCCGCAGGGGCTATGGCCTACGAGCAGTACTTC.

This chain joins TRBV12-3 or TRBV12-4 and TRBJ2-7, with D tentatively TRBD2 (5 bases). The V end lost 7 bases, the J end lost 4 bases, and 14 bases lay between the germline ends. This CDR3 comprises 13 residues. CDR3 sequence reads: CASKPTEGYEQYF. DNA for the CDR3: TGTGCCAGCAAACCTACAGAGGGTTACGAGCAGTACTTC.

The chain uses TRBV23-1 and TRBJ2-1; D is perhaps TRBD2 (6 bases). TRBV23-1 is an ORF; its function is uncertain. This CDR3 comprises 15 residues. With 0 bases removed from V and 10 bases from J, the gap between germline ends came to 16 bases. CDR3: CASSQSAGTSGEQFF. CDR3 DNA: TGCGCCAGCAGTCAATCAGCGGGCACCTCTGGGGAGCAGTTCTTC.

The J gene is TRBJ1-2, the V gene TRBV6-2 or TRBV6-3; no reliable D call. Per germline, CDR1 MNHEY and CDR2 SVGEGT. V was cut by 0 bases and J by 4 bases, with 9 bases left in between. This CDR3 is built from 14 residues. The CDR3 coding sequence is TGTGCCAGCAGTTACTCCCATCTAAGCTATGGCTACACCTTC. Residues: CASSYSHLSYGYTF.

The chain uses TRBV18 and TRBJ1-6; the D gene is possibly TRBD1 (5 bases). Trimming cost V 8 bases and J 0 bases, with 11 bases left between them. This CDR3 is 15 amino acids long. Looked up from germline, CDR1 is KGHSH and CDR2 is LQKENI. CDR3 in amino acids: CASAAGTSYNSPLHF. In DNA, the CDR3 is TGTGCCAGCGCGGCGGGGACCTCCTATAATTCACCCCTCCACTTT.

The J gene is TRBJ1-2, the V gene TRBV2; D gene uncertain. V was pared by 2 bases and J by 2 bases, with 6 bases between. CDR1 is SNHLY, CDR2 FYNNEI, per germline. CDR3 length: 13 amino acids. The CDR3 loop reads CASSEYGNYGYTF. The CDR3 DNA is TGTGCCAGCAGTGAATACGGGAACTATGGCTACACCTTC. The full variable domain, in which reference TRBV2 and TRBJ1-2 provide the parts outside the CDR3, is EPEVTQTPSHQVTQMGQEVILRCVPISNHLYFYWYRQILGQKVEFLVSFYNNEISEKSEIFDDQFSVERPDGSNFTLKIRSTKLEDSAMYFCASSEYGNYGYTFGSGTRLTVV.